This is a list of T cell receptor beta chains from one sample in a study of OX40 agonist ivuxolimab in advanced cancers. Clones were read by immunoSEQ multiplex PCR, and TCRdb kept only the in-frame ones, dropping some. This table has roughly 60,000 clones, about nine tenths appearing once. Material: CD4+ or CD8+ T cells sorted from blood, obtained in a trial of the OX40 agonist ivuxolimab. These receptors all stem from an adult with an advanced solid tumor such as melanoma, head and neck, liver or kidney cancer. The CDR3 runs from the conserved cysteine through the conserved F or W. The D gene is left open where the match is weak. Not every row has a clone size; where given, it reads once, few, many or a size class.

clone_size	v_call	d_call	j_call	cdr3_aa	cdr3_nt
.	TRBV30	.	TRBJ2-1	CAWAPRGAYNEQFF	TGTGCCTGGGCCCCAAGAGGCGCCTACAATGAGCAGTTCTTC
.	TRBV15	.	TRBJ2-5	CATSKGFQETQYF	TGTGCCACCAGCAAGGGGTTCCAAGAGACCCAGTACTTC
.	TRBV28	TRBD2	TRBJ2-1	CASSLGTRVNEQFF	TGTGCCAGCAGTCTAGGGACTAGGGTCAATGAGCAGTTCTTC
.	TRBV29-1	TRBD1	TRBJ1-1	CSASTGAITEAFF	TGCAGCGCTTCCACAGGGGCTATTACTGAAGCTTTCTTT
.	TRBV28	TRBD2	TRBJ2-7	CASHTSGLAGAHEQYF	TGTGCCAGCCACACCAGCGGGCTAGCGGGGGCTCACGAGCAGTACTTC
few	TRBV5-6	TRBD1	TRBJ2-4	CASRSSGTGNNIQYF	TGTGCCAGCAGGTCTTCGGGGACAGGGAATAACATTCAGTACTTC
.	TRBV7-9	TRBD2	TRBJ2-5	CASSSFGLAGGPNGETQYF	TGTGCCAGCAGCTCCTTCGGACTAGCGGGAGGGCCCAATGGAGAGACCCAGTACTTC
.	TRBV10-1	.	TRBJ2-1	CASSESGGTYNEQFF	TGCGCCAGCAGTGAGTCCGGGGGAACCTACAATGAGCAGTTCTTC
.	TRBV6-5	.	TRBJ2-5	CASSYRQSGGAKTQYF	TGTGCCAGCAGTTACCGGCAGTCGGGGGGCGCAAAGACCCAGTACTTC
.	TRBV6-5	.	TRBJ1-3	CASSADRSGNTIYF	TGTGCCAGCAGTGCGGACCGTTCTGGAAACACCATATATTTT
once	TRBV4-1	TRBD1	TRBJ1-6	CASSHGQGVGSPLHF	TGCGCCAGCAGCCACGGACAGGGGGTGGGTTCACCCCTCCACTTT
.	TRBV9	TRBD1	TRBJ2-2	CASSPRTGPSAGELFF	TGTGCCAGCAGCCCACGGACAGGGCCCTCAGCCGGGGAGCTGTTTTTT
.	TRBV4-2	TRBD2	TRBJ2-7	CASSDSGRGSYEQYF	TGTGCCAGCAGCGATAGCGGGAGAGGCTCCTACGAGCAGTACTTC
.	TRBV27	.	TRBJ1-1	CASTFNRWTDPNLHTEAFF	TGTGCCAGCACCTTCAATAGGTGGACCGATCCCAACCTTCACACTGAAGCTTTCTTT
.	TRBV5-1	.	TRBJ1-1	CASGDQGRMNTEAFF	TGCGCCAGCGGCGATCAGGGGCGCATGAACACTGAAGCTTTCTTT
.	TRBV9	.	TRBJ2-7	CASSPNRQVSYEQYF	TGTGCCAGCAGCCCAAACAGACAGGTGTCCTACGAGCAGTACTTC
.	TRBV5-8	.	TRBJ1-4	CASSLGRVNEKLFF	TGTGCCAGCAGCTTGGGGAGAGTTAATGAAAAACTGTTTTTT
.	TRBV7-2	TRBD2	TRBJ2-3	CASSLGTSGADTQYF	TGTGCCAGCAGCTTAGGGACTAGCGGGGCAGATACGCAGTATTTT
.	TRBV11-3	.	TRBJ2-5	CASSFGLGETQYF	TGTGCCAGCAGCTTCGGACTGGGCGAGACCCAGTACTTC
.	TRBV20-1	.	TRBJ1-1	CSATGGEAFF	TGCAGTGCTACGGGGGGTGAGGCTTTCTTT
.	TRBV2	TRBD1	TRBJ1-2	CASSGTGGLGGYTF	TGTGCCAGCAGTGGGACAGGGGGACTTGGGGGCTACACCTTC
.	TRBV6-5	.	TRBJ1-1	CASSSFRDTEAFF	TGTGCCAGCAGCTCCTTTAGGGACACCGAAGCTTTCTTT
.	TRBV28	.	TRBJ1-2	CASSSGGLTGYTF	TGTGCCAGCAGTTCGGGGGGACTGACGGGCTACACCTTC
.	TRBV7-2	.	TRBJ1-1	CASSFSLTTEAFF	TGTGCCAGCAGCTTCTCGCTGACGACTGAAGCTTTCTTT
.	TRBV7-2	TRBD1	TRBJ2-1	CASSLTRQGIGSYNEQFF	TGTGCCAGCAGCCTCACCCGACAGGGGATCGGCTCCTACAATGAGCAGTTCTTC
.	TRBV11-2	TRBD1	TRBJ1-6	CASSLGQGGNSPLHF	TGTGCCAGCAGCCTTGGACAGGGAGGGAATTCACCCCTCCACTTT
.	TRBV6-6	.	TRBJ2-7	CASSTIDRVTYEQYF	TGTGCCAGCAGTACCATCGACAGAGTTACCTACGAGCAGTACTTC
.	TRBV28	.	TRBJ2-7	CASSFNGLPYEQYF	TGTGCCAGCAGTTTTAACGGGCTTCCCTACGAGCAGTACTTC
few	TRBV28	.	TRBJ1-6	CASSLISAVDSPLHF	TGTGCCAGCAGTTTAATCTCCGCGGTAGATTCACCCCTCCACTTT
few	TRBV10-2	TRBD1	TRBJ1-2	CASSSGQGYGYTF	TGCGCCAGCAGCTCGGGACAGGGCTATGGCTACACCTTC
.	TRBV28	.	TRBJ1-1	CASSFPRNTEAFF	TGTGCCAGCAGTTTTCCACGTAACACTGAAGCTTTCTTT
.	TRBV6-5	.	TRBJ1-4	CASRNSGTNNEKLFF	TGTGCCAGCAGAAACTCCGGGACAAATAATGAAAAACTGTTTTTT
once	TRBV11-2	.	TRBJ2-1	CASSFMSSYNEQFF	TGTGCCAGCAGCTTTATGAGCTCCTACAATGAGCAGTTCTTC